Sequencing of this T cell receptor beta chain was carried out in a study of blood T cells in healthy people across ages. Study findings and constraints: Higher diversity, along with more naive CD4+ cells, distinguished long-lived donors from aged donors.

Turning to this clonotype: Its specificity is unknown. A much larger clone differs by one base, so this may be a read error.

CDR3 length: 13 residues. V shed 7 bases and J shed 2 bases, with 10 bases lying between them. Per germline, CDR1 SNHLY and CDR2 FYNNEI. Each sample had at least 6 million PBMCs isolated. Total RNA, at least 6 micrograms per sample, came from PBMCs. Through a sample-barcoded 5' primer and a J-beta primer mix, a second PCR was run for roughly 6 to 12 cycles. TCRdb reprocessed the 5' RACE reads via MiXCR and lists one record per CDR3 protein. The sample records some 1.4 million distinct CDR3 sequences, 40% to 50% being singletons. The specimen sequenced was blood. The sequence was collected from a woman under 30 in good health. The V and J genes are TRBV2 and TRBJ2-3; D is perhaps TRBD2 (6 bases). The CDR3 nucleotides are TGTGCCAGCACCCGGGACTTCACAGATACGCAGTATTTT. Amino acid sequence: CASTRDFTDTQYF.